What follows are 24 T cell receptor beta chains derived from one specimen sequenced in a study of cytomegalovirus exposure and HLA in healthy donors. The study ran its PCR with 60 Vbeta and 13 Jbeta primers. The method was immunoSEQ multiplex PCR; TCRdb's version includes in-frame clones alone and lacks a portion of them. This sample has about 160,000 clones, with 76% found just once. The sequenced material came from PBMCs. These receptors all stem from a man aged 55 to 70 in good health and CMV-seronegative.

Note on this clone: In the same sample, other DNA sequences code for this CDR3. This chain connects TRBV10-1 to TRBJ2-3; the D is unclear. CDR1 and CDR2 from the germline V gene are WNHNN and SYGVQD (reference sequence). Trimming shortened V by 2 bases and J by 3 bases, and 6 bases separated the two germline ends. The CDR3 covers 13 residues. The CDR3: CASSEAGTDTQYF. For the CDR3, the DNA is TGCGCCAGCAGTGAGGCAGGTACAGATACGCAGTATTTT.

The chain joins TRBV18 to TRBJ2-1; D unclear. Trimming took 3 bases from V and 5 from J, leaving 8 bases between them. Germline V gives CDR1 KGHSH, CDR2 LQKENI. This CDR3 spans 13 amino acids. The CDR3: CASSPQKNNEQFF. CDR3 DNA: TGTGCCAGCTCACCCCAAAAAAACAATGAGCAGTTCTTC. The full variable domain, completed using reference TRBV18 and TRBJ2-1, is NAGVMQNPRHLVRRRGQEARLRCSPMKGHSHVYWYRQLPEEGLKFMVYLQKENIIDESGMPKERFSAEFPKEGPSILRIQQVVRGDSAAYFCASSPQKNNEQFFGPGTRLTVL.

V is TRBV19 and J is TRBJ2-5; 9 bases are a match to TRBD1. CDR3 length equals 13 residues. The V and J ends lost 8 bases and 0 bases, in that order; junction bases with no gene match: 1. Germline assignment: CDR1 LNHDA and CDR2 SQIVND (reference sequence). The CDR3 sequence is CASGTGYQETQYF. DNA for the CDR3: TGTGCCAGTGGGACAGGGTACCAAGAGACCCAGTACTTC.

The chain uses TRBV4-1 and TRBJ2-7; TRBD1 matches 9 bases. V gave up 2 bases and J gave up 4 bases; unmatched junction bases: 3. The germline V gene encodes CDR1 MGHRA and CDR2 YSYEKL. The CDR3 is 14 amino acids. The CDR3 DNA sequence: TGCGCCAGCAGCCAATACGACAGGGGGTACGAGCAGTACTTC. Translation gives CASSQYDRGYEQYF.

This chain uses TRBV4-3 with TRBJ2-3; 9 nucleotides agree with TRBD2. Germline loops: CDR1 LGHNA, CDR2 YSLEER. This CDR3 has 14 amino acids. V lost 5 bases to trimming and J lost 0 bases; unmatched junction nucleotides: 0. In nucleotides, the CDR3 is TGCGCCAGCAGCAGCGGGGGGAGCACAGATACGCAGTATTTT. Translated: CASSSGGSTDTQYF.

The V gene is TRBV7-7, the J gene TRBJ2-5; the match to TRBD1 covers 9 bases. The CDR3 consists of 14 residues. After removal of 5 bases from V and 7 bases from J, the junction contained 8 bases not matched to a gene. Germline V lookup: CDR1 SSHAT, CDR2 FNYEAQ (reference sequence). The CDR3 DNA reads TGTGCCAGCAGCGTTACAGGGGGCGCAGGGACCCAGTACTTC. As protein: CASSVTGGAGTQYF.

This clone occurred a few times. The chain links TRBV10-3 to TRBJ2-5; 8 bases agree with TRBD1. V lost 6 bases, J lost 0 bases, and 6 bases stayed unmatched. CDR3 size: 15 residues. Per the germline V gene, CDR1 is ENHRY and CDR2 is SYGVKD. In DNA form, the CDR3 reads TGTGCCATCAGGGATGGGACAGGTGACCAAGAGACCCAGTACTTC. Protein product: CAIRDGTGDQETQYF.

The V gene is TRBV11-2, the J gene TRBJ2-3; the D gene is possibly TRBD1 (6 bases). V lost 3 bases and J lost 3, with 10 bases in between. This CDR3 spans 14 amino acids. CDR1 and CDR2 from the germline V gene are SGHAT and FQNNGV. The CDR3 sequence is CASSFWGQTDTQYF. DNA of the CDR3: TGTGCCAGCAGCTTCTGGGGACAAACAGATACGCAGTATTTT.

The V call is TRBV5-4, the J call TRBJ2-7; TRBD1 aligns across 10 bases. Trimming took 3 bases from V and 2 from J; bases not matched to a gene: 5. Germline V CDR1 and CDR2: SGHNT, YYREEE (reference sequence). The length of the CDR3 is 15 residues. CDR3 sequence: CASSSPGQGPYEQYF. CDR3 nucleotides: TGTGCCAGCAGCTCGCCGGGACAGGGGCCCTACGAGCAGTACTTC.

This clone was picked up a small number of times. The chain couples TRBV4-3 to TRBJ1-2; no clear D gene. V was shortened by 0 bases and J by 8 bases, with 19 bases between the two germline ends. Germline V gene data show CDR1 as LGHNA and CDR2 as YSLEER. This CDR3 spans 16 amino acids. CDR3 residues: CASSQDPGVLDMGYTF. The CDR3 DNA sequence: TGCGCCAGCAGCCAAGATCCAGGCGTACTCGACATGGGCTACACCTTC.

The gene calls are TRBV27 and TRBJ1-5, with TRBD1 matching over 9 bases. V lost 6 bases, J lost 1 base, and 10 bases stayed unmatched. The CDR3 contains 17 residues. The germline V gene has CDR1 MNHEY and CDR2 SMNVEV (reference sequence). CDR3 residues: CASSTERDRVSNQPQHF. The CDR3 DNA reads as TGTGCCAGCAGCACCGAAAGGGACAGGGTAAGCAATCAGCCCCAGCATTTT.

The rearrangement uses TRBV19 and TRBJ2-3, with D possibly matching TRBD1 (6 bases). Germline V gene data show CDR1 as LNHDA and CDR2 as SQIVND (reference sequence). CDR3 size: 15 residues. V was pared by 3 bases and J by 0 bases, with 10 bases between. CDR3 sequence (DNA): TGTGCCAGTAGTATGTGGCAGGGGAGCACAGATACGCAGTATTTT. Protein product: CASSMWQGSTDTQYF. Combining the CDR3 with reference TRBV19 and TRBJ2-3 gives the whole variable domain DGGITQSPKYLFRKEGQNVTLSCEQNLNHDAMYWYRQDPGQGLRLIYYSQIVNDFQKGDIAEGYSVSREKKESFPLTVTSAQKNPTAFYLCASSMWQGSTDTQYFGPGTRLTVL.

The chain uses TRBV19 and TRBJ1-4; no clear D. The CDR3 loop spans 13 amino acids. V lost 9 bases and J 0 bases, leaving 8 bases between the germline ends. Looked up from germline, CDR1 is LNHDA and CDR2 is SQIVND (reference sequence). The CDR3 here is CARGRATNEKLFF. DNA for the CDR3: TGTGCCAGGGGCCGAGCAACTAATGAAAAACTGTTTTTT.

Comments on this clone: This same CDR3 is encoded by further DNA sequences in the sample. The V gene is TRBV5-1, the J gene TRBJ2-1; 12 bases line up with TRBD2. V lost 3 bases to trimming and J lost 4 bases; unmatched junction nucleotides: 2. Germline V gene data show CDR1 as SGHRS and CDR2 as YFSETQ. There are 15 residues in the CDR3. Here the CDR3 DNA reads TGCGCCAGCAGCTCCGGACTAGCGGGGTACAATGAGCAGTTCTTC. The encoded protein is CASSSGLAGYNEQFF.

V and J are TRBV30 and TRBJ2-5; tentatively, D is TRBD1 (5 bases). The ends were cut back, 2 bases at V and 1 base at J, with 11 bases in the middle. CDR1 is GTSNPN and CDR2 is SVGIG in the germline V gene (reference sequence). The CDR3 has 14 amino acids. This chain's CDR3 is CAWSFPRVQETQYF. CDR3 nucleotide sequence: TGTGCCTGGAGTTTCCCCAGGGTCCAAGAGACCCAGTACTTC. Full variable domain (rest looked up from reference TRBV30 and TRBJ2-5): SQTIHQWPATLVQPVGSPLSLECTVEGTSNPNLYWYRQAAGRGLQLLFYSVGIGQISSEVPQNLSASRPQDRQFILSSKKLLLSDSGFYLCAWSFPRVQETQYFGPGTRLLVL.

The chain recombines TRBV7-2 with TRBJ2-3; D possibly corresponds to TRBD2 (6 bases). V lost 5 bases to trimming and J lost 6 bases, with 18 bases between them. This CDR3 contains 15 residues. The germline V gene has CDR1 SGHTA and CDR2 FQGNSA. CDR3 in amino acids: CASSLLAGKLDTQYF. For the CDR3, the DNA is TGTGCCAGCAGCCTTTTGGCGGGGAAGCTGGATACGCAGTATTTT. Supplemented by reference TRBV7-2 and TRBJ2-3, the full variable domain reads GAGVSQSPSNKVTEKGKDVELRCDPISGHTALYWYRQSLGQGLEFLIYFQGNSAPDKSGLPSDRFSAERTGGSVSTLTIQRTQQEDSAVYLCASSLLAGKLDTQYFGPGTRLTVL.

This clone appeared a few times. The junction does not match germline at one end; this may be a read error. As DNA, the CDR3 is TGTTCCAGCAGCTTACCTTTGGACAGTGAAGGCTACACCTTC. The encoded protein is CSSSLPLDSEGYTF. The genes are TRBV7-9 and TRBJ1-2; possible D gene TRBD1, 6 bases. The CDR3 totals 14 residues. Per the germline V gene, CDR1 is SEHNR and CDR2 is FQNEAQ (reference sequence).

The rearrangement links TRBV21-1 to TRBJ1-5; the D call in the table, TRBD1, was not verified against the DNA. TRBV21-1 is shown as a pseudogene. The CDR3 extends over 16 amino acids. CDR3 amino acids: CASSKQQGDSNQPQHF. Here the CDR3 DNA reads TGTGCCAGCAGCAAACAACAGGGGGATAGCAATCAGCCCCAGCATTTT.

V is TRBV28 and J is TRBJ2-5; 7 nucleotides agree with TRBD2. There are 16 residues in the CDR3. Germline V lookup: CDR1 MDHEN, CDR2 SYDVKM. J lost 9 bases, V lost 5 bases, and 18 bases had no gene match. In DNA, the CDR3 is TGTGCCAGCAGTCCCGGGGGACCTAGCGGTTACGGGCCCCAGTACTTC. Its protein is CASSPGGPSGYGPQYF.

In the case of this clone: An end of the junction does not agree with germline; a read error may underlie this. J is TRBJ1-2 and V is TRBV7-9; 8 bases agree with TRBD1. The germline gives CDR1 SEHNR, CDR2 FQNEAQ (reference sequence). The CDR3 is 12 residues long. CDR3 residues: CSSSPGQAITSF. CDR3 coding DNA: TGTTCCAGCAGCCCGGGACAGGCTATAACTTCCTTC.

This chain uses TRBV5-1 with TRBJ2-5; 8 nucleotides line up with TRBD1. The CDR3 spans 15 residues. The germline gives CDR1 SGHRS, CDR2 YFSETQ. Unmatched junction bases numbered 6, after V lost 0 bases and J lost 5 bases. As DNA, the CDR3 is TGCGCCAGCAGCTTGGACAGGGGGATTTTTGAGACCCAGTACTTC. It encodes CASSLDRGIFETQYF. Based on the CDR3 plus reference TRBV5-1 and TRBJ2-5, the full variable domain is KAGVTQTPRYLIKTRGQQVTLSCSPISGHRSVSWYQQTPGQGLQFLFEYFSETQRNKGNFPGRFSGRQFSNSRSEMNVSTLELGDSALYLCASSLDRGIFETQYFGPGTRLLVL.

The DNA of the CDR3 is TGTGCCAGCAGCAACGAGCGGGCATCGGAGACCCAGTACTTC. Translated, it gives CASSNERASETQYF. The rearrangement joins TRBV7-9 to TRBJ2-5; D is possibly TRBD2 (6 bases). This CDR3 is 14 amino acids long. Germline V CDR1 and CDR2: SEHNR, FQNEAQ (reference sequence). The V end lost 5 bases, the J end lost 5 bases, and 15 bases lay between the germline ends.

V and J are TRBV4-2 and TRBJ2-3; D is unresolved. Germline CDR1 LGHNA, CDR2 YNFKEQ. V lost 7 bases and J lost 6, with 14 bases in between. There are 13 residues in the CDR3. CDR3 nucleotides: TGTGCCAGCACCCCATCACCACTTGATACGCAGTATTTT. Protein: CASTPSPLDTQYF.

CDR3 nucleotides: TGCGCCAGCAGTCACAGAGTAGCAGGGAAAGAGACCCAGTACTTC. As protein: CASSHRVAGKETQYF. The chain combines TRBV23-1 with TRBJ2-5; D perhaps matches TRBD1 (5 bases). TRBV23-1 is marked as an open reading frame, function uncertain. This CDR3 spans 15 amino acids. V was shortened by 3 bases and J by 3 bases, with 14 bases between the two germline ends.